This TCR beta chain was captured in a study of cytomegalovirus exposure and HLA in healthy donors. Study conclusions and caveats: Prior analysis indicated that the majority of TCR beta V segments exhibited productivity approximately 90% or approximately 30% of the time.

Trimming stripped 1 base from V and 4 bases from J, with 11 bases between. The CDR3 totals 14 residues. CDR1 and CDR2 (germline): LGHNA, YSLEER. Sampled while nominally healthy, donors likely had unrecorded immune exposures. Vbeta (60) and Jbeta (13) primers were used in the PCR. Profiling relied on immunoSEQ multiplex PCR, and the TCRdb table lists in-frame clones only, not all of them. The repertoire holds 180,000 or so clones, with around 78% as singletons. Note on this clone: Antigen: not known.

Sequenced: PBMCs. This rearrangement joins TRBV4-3 to TRBJ2-7, with D maybe TRBD1 (6 bases). The origin of this receptor is a woman aged 25 to 39 in good health and CMV-seropositive. As DNA, the CDR3 is TGCGCCAGCAGCCAAGCTACAGGGTTTTACGAGCAGTACTTC. Protein: CASSQATGFYEQYF.